A single sample gave rise to the 8 T cell receptor beta chains below, sequenced in a study of blood T cell repertoires in COVID-19. Sequencing was performed with immunoSEQ multiplex PCR; in TCRdb, only in-frame clones are kept and a portion is missing. The table lists 200,000 to 300,000 clones, about nine tenths of them singletons, with roughly 9.8% in the top ten. Sequenced material: peripheral blood. These receptors originate from a man aged 35 to 55 who had recovered from COVID-19.

Only a few counts were recorded for this clone. The gene calls are TRBV29-1 and TRBJ1-1; no definite D call. V lost 6 bases and J 1 base, leaving 9 bases between the germline ends. The CDR3 is 12 residues long. CDR1 is SQVTM, CDR2 ANQGSEA, per germline. CDR3 residues: CSVRGPNTEAFF. The CDR3 DNA is TGCAGCGTCCGAGGGCCGAACACTGAAGCTTTCTTT.

V usage is TRBV11-3 and J usage is TRBJ2-1; tentative D call: TRBD2 (5 bases). The CDR3 runs to 13 residues. V was pared by 4 bases and J by 13 bases, with 17 bases between. CDR1 is SGHNT, CDR2 YENEEA, per germline. The CDR3 DNA reads as TGTGCCAGCAGCTCTTGGGAGACCCCCGATCAGTTCTTC. Translating gives CASSSWETPDQFF.

This chain connects TRBV7-2 to TRBJ1-5; no clear D gene. Trimming pared 1 base from V and 6 bases from J, leaving 10 bases between. CDR1 is SGHTA and CDR2 is FQGNSA in the germline V gene. This CDR3 is built from 14 residues. The CDR3 DNA follows: TGTGCCAGCAGCTTAGGGCTCCGGGGTCAGCCCCAGCATTTT. Amino acids: CASSLGLRGQPQHF. The full variable domain, completed using reference TRBV7-2 and TRBJ1-5, is GAGVSQSPSNKVTEKGKDVELRCDPISGHTALYWYRQSLGQGLEFLIYFQGNSAPDKSGLPSDRFSAERTGGSVSTLTIQRTQQEDSAVYLCASSLGLRGQPQHFGDGTRLSIL.

The chain carries TRBV29-1 and TRBJ1-2, with 10 bases identical to TRBD1. The V and J ends lost 5 bases and 4 bases, in that order; junction bases with no gene match: 4. The CDR3 extends over 13 amino acids. Per the germline V gene, CDR1 is SQVTM and CDR2 is ANQGSEA. CDR3 bases: TGCAGCGTTAAGGACAGGGGGACCTATGGCTACACCTTC. Its protein product is CSVKDRGTYGYTF. Full variable domain (remainder filled in from reference TRBV29-1 and TRBJ1-2): SAVISQKPSRDICQRGTSLTIQCQVDSQVTMMFWYRQQPGQSLTLIATANQGSEATYESGFVIDKFPISRPNLTFSTLTVSNMSPEDSSIYLCSVKDRGTYGYTFGSGTRLTVV.

V gene TRBV7-8 combines with J gene TRBJ1-1; weak D call: TRBD1 (5 bases). This CDR3 has 15 residues. Germline V gene sequence: CDR1 SGHVS, CDR2 FQNEAQ. Trimming took 0 bases from V and 6 from J, leaving 14 bases between them. CDR3 coding DNA: TGTGCCAGCAGCTTAGCCGTTGGGGGAGGAGCTGAAGCTTTCTTT. It codes for CASSLAVGGGAEAFF. The full variable domain, in which reference TRBV7-8 and TRBJ1-1 provide the parts outside the CDR3, is GAGVSQSPRYKVAKRGQDVALRCDPISGHVSLFWYQQALGQGPEFLTYFQNEAQLDKSGLPSDRFFAERPEGSVSTLKIQRTQQEDSAVYLCASSLAVGGGAEAFFGQGTRLTVV.

The chain joins TRBV19 to TRBJ2-7; 14 bases map to TRBD2. The CDR3 has 17 amino acids. With 6 bases clipped from V and 0 bases from J, the junction kept 7 bases outside the gene matches. Per the germline V gene, CDR1 is LNHDA and CDR2 is SQIVND (reference sequence). CDR3 protein: CASSPRLAGGSSYEQYF. The CDR3 DNA follows: TGTGCCAGTAGCCCGCGACTAGCGGGAGGGAGCTCCTACGAGCAGTACTTC.

Here the CDR3 DNA reads TGTGCCAGCAGTCAGACTAGCGGAAGCACAGATACGCAGTATTTT. It codes for CASSQTSGSTDTQYF. V and J are TRBV6-2 or TRBV6-3 and TRBJ2-3, with TRBD2 matching 9 bases. The CDR3 runs to 15 residues. With 5 bases clipped from V and 0 bases from J, the junction kept 3 bases outside the gene matches. Germline V gives CDR1 MNHEY, CDR2 SVGEGT.

The chain joins TRBV5-1 to TRBJ1-6; maybe TRBD1 (5 bases). Germline CDR1 SGHRS, CDR2 YFSETQ. This CDR3 spans 13 amino acids. The germline V and J ends were trimmed by 4 bases and 7 bases, with 9 bases remaining between them. CDR3 region: CASSLGGNSPLHF. The CDR3 DNA reads as TGCGCCAGCAGCCTCGGGGGAAATTCACCCCTCCACTTT.